This T cell receptor (beta chain) was recorded in a study of technical replicates of blood from several donors. Assay: immunoSEQ multiplex PCR; the TCRdb copy retains only in-frame clones and omits some. The table lists 100,000 or so clones, around 96% of them singletons. Germline lookup yields CDR1 SGHRS and CDR2 YFSETQ. V was shortened by 2 bases and J by 2 bases, with 8 bases between the two germline ends. The CDR3 runs 15 residues. The material sequenced was T cells isolated from PBMCs. V and J are TRBV5-1 and TRBJ2-6; D unclear. The sequence came from a human donor in good health. The chain's CDR3 is CASSFVRAGANVLTF. CDR3 nucleotide sequence: TGCGCCAGCAGCTTTGTCCGGGCTGGGGCCAACGTCCTGACTTTC.